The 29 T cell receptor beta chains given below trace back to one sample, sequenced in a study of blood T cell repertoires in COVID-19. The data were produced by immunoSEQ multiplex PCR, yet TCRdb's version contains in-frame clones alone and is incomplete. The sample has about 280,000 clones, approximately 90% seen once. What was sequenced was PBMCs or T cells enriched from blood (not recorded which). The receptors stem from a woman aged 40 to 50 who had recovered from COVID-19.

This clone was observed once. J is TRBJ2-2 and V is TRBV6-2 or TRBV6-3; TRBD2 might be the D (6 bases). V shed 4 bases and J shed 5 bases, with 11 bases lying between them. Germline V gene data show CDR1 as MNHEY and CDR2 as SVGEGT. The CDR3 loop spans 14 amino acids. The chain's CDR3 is CASSLGLRTGELFF. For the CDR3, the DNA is TGTGCCAGCAGTTTGGGACTGCGAACCGGGGAGCTGTTTTTT.

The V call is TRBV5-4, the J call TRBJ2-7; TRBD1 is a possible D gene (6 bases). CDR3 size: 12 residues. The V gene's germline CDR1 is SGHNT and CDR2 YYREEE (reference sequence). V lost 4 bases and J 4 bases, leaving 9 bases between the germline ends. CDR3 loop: CASSATGYEQYF. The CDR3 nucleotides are TGTGCCAGCAGCGCCACAGGGTACGAGCAGTACTTC.

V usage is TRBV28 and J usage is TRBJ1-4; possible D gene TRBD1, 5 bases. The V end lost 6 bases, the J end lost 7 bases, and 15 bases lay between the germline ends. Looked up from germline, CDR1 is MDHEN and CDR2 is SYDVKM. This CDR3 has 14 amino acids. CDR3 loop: CASSPQGRGEKLFF. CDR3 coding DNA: TGTGCCAGCAGCCCACAAGGGAGGGGTGAAAAACTGTTTTTT.

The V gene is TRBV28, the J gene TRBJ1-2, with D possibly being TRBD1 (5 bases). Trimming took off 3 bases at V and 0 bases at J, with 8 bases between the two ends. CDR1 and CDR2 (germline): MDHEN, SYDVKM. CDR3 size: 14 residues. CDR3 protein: CASSFLRANYGYTF. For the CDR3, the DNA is TGTGCCAGCAGTTTCCTCAGGGCTAACTATGGCTACACCTTC.

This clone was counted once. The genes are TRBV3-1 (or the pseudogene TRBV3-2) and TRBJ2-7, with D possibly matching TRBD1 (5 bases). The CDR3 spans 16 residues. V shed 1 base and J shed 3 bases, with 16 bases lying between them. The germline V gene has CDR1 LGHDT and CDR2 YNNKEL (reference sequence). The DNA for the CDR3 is TGTGCCAGCAGCCAAGGGGAACAGGCGGATTACTACGAGCAGTACTTC. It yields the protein CASSQGEQADYYEQYF.

The CDR3 DNA is TGTGCCTGGAGTGGAGGTTTGCAGCCCCAGCATTTT. This sequence encodes CAWSGGLQPQHF. The chain carries TRBV30 and TRBJ1-5; D uncertain. The CDR3 totals 12 residues. The germline V and J ends were trimmed by 1 base and 7 bases, with 8 bases remaining between them. Germline V gives CDR1 GTSNPN, CDR2 SVGIG (reference sequence).

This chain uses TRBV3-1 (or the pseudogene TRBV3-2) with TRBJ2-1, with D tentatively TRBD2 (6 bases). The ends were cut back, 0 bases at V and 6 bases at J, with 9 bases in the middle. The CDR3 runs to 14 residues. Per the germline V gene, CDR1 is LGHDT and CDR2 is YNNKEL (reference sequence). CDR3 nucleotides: TGTGCCAGCAGCCAAGATGGAGGGCTCAATGAGCAGTTCTTC. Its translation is CASSQDGGLNEQFF.

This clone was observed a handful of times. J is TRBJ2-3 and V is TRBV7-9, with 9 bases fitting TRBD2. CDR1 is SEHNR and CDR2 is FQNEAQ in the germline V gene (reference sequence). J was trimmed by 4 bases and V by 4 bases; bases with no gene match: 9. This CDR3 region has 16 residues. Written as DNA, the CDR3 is TGTGCCAGCAGCTCCCCTTCTAGCGGGATTTCAGATACGCAGTATTTT. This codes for CASSSPSSGISDTQYF.

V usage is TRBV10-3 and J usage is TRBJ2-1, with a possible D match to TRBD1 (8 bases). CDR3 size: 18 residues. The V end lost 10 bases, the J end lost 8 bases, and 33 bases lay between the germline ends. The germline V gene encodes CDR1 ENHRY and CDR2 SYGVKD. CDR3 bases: TGTGCCAACTCCCCCGGGCAGGGGGCTCGGACTAGAATGCATGAGCAGTTCTTC. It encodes CANSPGQGARTRMHEQFF.

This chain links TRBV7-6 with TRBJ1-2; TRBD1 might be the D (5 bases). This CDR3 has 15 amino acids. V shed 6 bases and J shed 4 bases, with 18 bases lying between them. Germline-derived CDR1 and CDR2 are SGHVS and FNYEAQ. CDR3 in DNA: TGTGCCAGCAGTCTCGACTCGCAGGGATTCTATGGCTACACCTTC. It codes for CASSLDSQGFYGYTF.

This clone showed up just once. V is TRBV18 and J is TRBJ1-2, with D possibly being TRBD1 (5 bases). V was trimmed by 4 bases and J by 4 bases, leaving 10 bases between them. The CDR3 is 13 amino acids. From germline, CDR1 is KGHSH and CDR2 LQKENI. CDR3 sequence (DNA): TGTGCCAGCTCACTAGGACACTCCTATGGCTACACCTTC. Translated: CASSLGHSYGYTF.

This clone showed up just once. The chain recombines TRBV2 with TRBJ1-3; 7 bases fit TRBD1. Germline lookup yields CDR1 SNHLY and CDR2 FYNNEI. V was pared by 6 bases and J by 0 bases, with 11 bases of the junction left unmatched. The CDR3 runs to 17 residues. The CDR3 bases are TGTGCCAGCAGCTACCGTGGGACAGCGAGCTCTGGAAACACCATATATTTT. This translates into CASSYRGTASSGNTIYF.

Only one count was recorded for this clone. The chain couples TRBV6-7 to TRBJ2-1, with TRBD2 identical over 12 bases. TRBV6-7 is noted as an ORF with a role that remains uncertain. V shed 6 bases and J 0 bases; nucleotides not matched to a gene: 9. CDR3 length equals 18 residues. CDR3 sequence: CASSKGTSGYLSYNEQFF. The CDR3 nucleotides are TGTGCCAGCAGCAAAGGGACTAGCGGGTATCTCTCCTACAATGAGCAGTTCTTC.

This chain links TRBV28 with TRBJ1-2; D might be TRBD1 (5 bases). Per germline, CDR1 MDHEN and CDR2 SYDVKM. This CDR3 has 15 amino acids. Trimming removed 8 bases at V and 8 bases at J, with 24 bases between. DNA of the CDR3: TGTGCCAGCCGGCACGGGGGGGGACTCGGGTTAGGCTACACCTTC. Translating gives CASRHGGGLGLGYTF.

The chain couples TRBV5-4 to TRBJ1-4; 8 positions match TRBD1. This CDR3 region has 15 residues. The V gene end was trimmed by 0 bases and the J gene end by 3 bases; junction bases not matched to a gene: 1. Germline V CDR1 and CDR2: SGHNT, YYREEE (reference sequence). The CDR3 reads CASSLETGANEKLFF. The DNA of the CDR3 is TGTGCCAGCAGCTTGGAGACAGGGGCTAATGAAAAACTGTTTTTT.

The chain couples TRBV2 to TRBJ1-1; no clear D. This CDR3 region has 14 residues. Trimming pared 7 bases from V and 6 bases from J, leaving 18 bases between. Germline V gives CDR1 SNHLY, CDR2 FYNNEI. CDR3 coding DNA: TGTGCCAGCAATTCAGGAGGGCCCGATGCTGAAGCTTTCTTT. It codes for CASNSGGPDAEAFF.

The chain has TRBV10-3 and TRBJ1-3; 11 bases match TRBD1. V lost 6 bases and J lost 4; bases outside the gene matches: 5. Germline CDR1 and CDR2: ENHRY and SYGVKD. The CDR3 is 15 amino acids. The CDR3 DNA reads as TGTGCCATCAGCGGGGACAGGGGGACCGGAAACACCATATATTTT. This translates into CAISGDRGTGNTIYF.

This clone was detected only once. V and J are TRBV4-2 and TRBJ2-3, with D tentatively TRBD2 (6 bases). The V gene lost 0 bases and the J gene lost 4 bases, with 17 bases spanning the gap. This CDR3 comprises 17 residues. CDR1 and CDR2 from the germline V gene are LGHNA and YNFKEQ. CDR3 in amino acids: CASSQEAGTLIADTQYF. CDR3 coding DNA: TGTGCCAGCAGCCAAGAAGCCGGGACTTTGATCGCAGATACGCAGTATTTT.

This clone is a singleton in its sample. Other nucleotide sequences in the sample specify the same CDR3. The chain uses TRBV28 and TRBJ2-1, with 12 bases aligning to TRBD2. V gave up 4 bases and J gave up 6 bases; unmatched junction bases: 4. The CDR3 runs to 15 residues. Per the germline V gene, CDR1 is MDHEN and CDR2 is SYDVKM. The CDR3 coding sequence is TGTGCCAGCAGTTCTCTAGCGGGAGGGCCCAATGAGCAGTTCTTC. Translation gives CASSSLAGGPNEQFF.

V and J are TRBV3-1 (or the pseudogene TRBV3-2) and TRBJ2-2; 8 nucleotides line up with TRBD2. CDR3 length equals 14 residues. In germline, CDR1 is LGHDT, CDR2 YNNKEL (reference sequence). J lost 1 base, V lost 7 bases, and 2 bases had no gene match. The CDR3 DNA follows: TGTGCCAGCACCCGGGAGGGGAACACCGGGGAGCTGTTTTTT. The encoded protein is CASTREGNTGELFF.

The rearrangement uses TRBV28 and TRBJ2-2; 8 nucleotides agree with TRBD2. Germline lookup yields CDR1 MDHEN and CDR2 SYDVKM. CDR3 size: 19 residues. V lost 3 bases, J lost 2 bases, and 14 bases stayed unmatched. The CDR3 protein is CASSFPAGATPINTGELFF. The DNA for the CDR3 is TGTGCCAGCAGTTTTCCAGCGGGGGCGACCCCGATTAACACCGGGGAGCTGTTTTTT.

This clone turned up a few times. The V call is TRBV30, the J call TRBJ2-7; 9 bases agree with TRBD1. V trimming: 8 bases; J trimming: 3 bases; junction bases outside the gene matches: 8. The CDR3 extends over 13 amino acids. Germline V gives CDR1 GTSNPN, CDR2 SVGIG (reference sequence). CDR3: CAGRTGADYEQYF. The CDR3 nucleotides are TGTGCCGGCCGGACAGGGGCGGACTACGAGCAGTACTTC.

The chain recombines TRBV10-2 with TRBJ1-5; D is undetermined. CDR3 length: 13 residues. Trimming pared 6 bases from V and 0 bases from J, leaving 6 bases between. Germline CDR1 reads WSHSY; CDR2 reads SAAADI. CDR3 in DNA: TGCGCCAGCAGCGTAAATAGCAATCAGCCCCAGCATTTT. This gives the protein CASSVNSNQPQHF.

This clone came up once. CDR3: CASSSSRDSYNYGYTF. Here the CDR3 DNA reads TGTGCCAGCAGCTCCAGCCGGGACAGTTATAACTATGGCTACACCTTC. This chain connects TRBV9 to TRBJ1-2, with 7 bases fitting TRBD1. The length of the CDR3 is 16 residues. J was trimmed by 1 base and V by 4 bases; bases with no gene match: 10. Germline loops: CDR1 SGDLS, CDR2 YYNGEE.

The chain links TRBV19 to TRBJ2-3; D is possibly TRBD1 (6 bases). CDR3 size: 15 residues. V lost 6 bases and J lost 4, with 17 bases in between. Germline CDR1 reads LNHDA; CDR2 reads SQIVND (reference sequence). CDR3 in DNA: TGTGCCAGTAGGCTCACAGGGATGGTAGCAGATACGCAGTATTTT. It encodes CASRLTGMVADTQYF. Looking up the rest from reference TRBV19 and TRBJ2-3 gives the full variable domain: DGGITQSPKYLFRKEGQNVTLSCEQNLNHDAMYWYRQDPGQGLRLIYYSQIVNDFQKGDIAEGYSVSREKKESFPLTVTSAQKNPTAFYLCASRLTGMVADTQYFGPGTRLTVL.

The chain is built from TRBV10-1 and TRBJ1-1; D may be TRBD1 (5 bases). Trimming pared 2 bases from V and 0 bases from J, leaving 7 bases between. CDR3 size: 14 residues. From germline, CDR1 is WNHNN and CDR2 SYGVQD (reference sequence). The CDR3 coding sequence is TGCGCCAGCAGTGAGGACAGCATGAACACTGAAGCTTTCTTT. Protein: CASSEDSMNTEAFF.

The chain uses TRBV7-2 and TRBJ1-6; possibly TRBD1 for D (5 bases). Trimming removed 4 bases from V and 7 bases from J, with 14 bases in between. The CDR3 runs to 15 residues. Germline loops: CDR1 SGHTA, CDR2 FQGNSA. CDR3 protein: CASSWERGGNSPLHF. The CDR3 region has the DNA TGTGCCAGCAGCTGGGAGCGGGGCGGGAATTCACCCCTCCACTTT.

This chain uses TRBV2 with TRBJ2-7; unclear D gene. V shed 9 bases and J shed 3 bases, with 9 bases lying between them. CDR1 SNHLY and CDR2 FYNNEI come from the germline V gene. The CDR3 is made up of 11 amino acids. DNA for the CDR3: TGTGCCAGTACCGCGGACTACGAGCAGTACTTC. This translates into CASTADYEQYF.

This CDR3 reads CSASGPGTPYEQYF. The DNA for the CDR3 is TGCAGTGCTAGTGGCCCTGGGACACCCTACGAGCAGTACTTC. The rearrangement uses TRBV20-1 and TRBJ2-7, with a weak D call TRBD1 (6 bases). The V gene lost 3 bases and the J gene lost 2 bases, with 14 bases spanning the gap. CDR3 length: 14 residues. From germline, CDR1 is DFQATT and CDR2 SNEGSKA (reference sequence).